Listed below are T cell receptor beta chains from one sample, sequenced in a study of OX40 agonist ivuxolimab in advanced cancers. Sequenced by immunoSEQ multiplex PCR; TCRdb stores in-frame clones only, minus some. The sample records about 17,000 clones, over 65% being singletons. The sequencing used CD4+ or CD8+ T cells sorted from blood, collected in a trial of the OX40 agonist ivuxolimab. The receptors here all came from an adult with an advanced solid tumor such as melanoma, head and neck, liver or kidney cancer. Both conserved end residues are trimmed from each CDR3. The order of the fields is clone size, V gene, D gene, J gene, CDR3 protein. The D gene is left open where the match is weak. Where a row states a size, it is once, few, many or the class of an expanded clone; other rows omit it.

abundance: NA; v_gene: TRBV4-1; d_gene: TRBD1; j_gene: TRBJ1-1; CDR3aa: ASSRLLEGATEAF
abundance: NA; v_gene: TRBV5-4; d_gene: TRBD1; j_gene: TRBJ2-2; CDR3aa: ASSFDRAAGELF
abundance: few; v_gene: TRBV11-2; d_gene: NA; j_gene: TRBJ1-1; CDR3aa: ASSFGTGTEAF
abundance: once; v_gene: TRBV28; d_gene: TRBD2; j_gene: TRBJ2-3; CDR3aa: ASSVNPGLVYSDTQY
abundance: NA; v_gene: TRBV5-1; d_gene: NA; j_gene: TRBJ2-7; CDR3aa: ASSQSPFYEQY
abundance: NA; v_gene: TRBV7-6; d_gene: TRBD2; j_gene: TRBJ2-7; CDR3aa: AGEGLAGVREQY
abundance: NA; v_gene: TRBV25-1; d_gene: TRBD2; j_gene: TRBJ2-1; CDR3aa: ASSGEGGSIYNEQF
abundance: NA; v_gene: TRBV6-4; d_gene: NA; j_gene: TRBJ2-7; CDR3aa: ASSYEGVYYEQY
abundance: once; v_gene: TRBV6-6; d_gene: NA; j_gene: TRBJ2-1; CDR3aa: ASSQTGTVNEQF
abundance: NA; v_gene: TRBV9; d_gene: TRBD1; j_gene: TRBJ2-1; CDR3aa: ASTGGQEIHNEQF
abundance: NA; v_gene: TRBV5-1; d_gene: TRBD1; j_gene: TRBJ2-1; CDR3aa: ASSLGTGTAYNEQF
abundance: NA; v_gene: TRBV5-6; d_gene: NA; j_gene: TRBJ1-1; CDR3aa: ASSLGLSEAF
abundance: once; v_gene: TRBV9; d_gene: NA; j_gene: TRBJ2-1; CDR3aa: ASSVPPLRASQDEQF
abundance: NA; v_gene: TRBV19; d_gene: NA; j_gene: TRBJ1-3; CDR3aa: ASSLGASLGDTIY
abundance: NA; v_gene: TRBV4-2; d_gene: TRBD2; j_gene: TRBJ2-1; CDR3aa: ASSPSGRASGKNEQF
abundance: NA; v_gene: TRBV15; d_gene: NA; j_gene: TRBJ1-1; CDR3aa: ATSRDGGNTEAF
abundance: NA; v_gene: TRBV2; d_gene: NA; j_gene: TRBJ1-1; CDR3aa: ATLGGSTEAF
abundance: NA; v_gene: TRBV6-5; d_gene: TRBD2; j_gene: TRBJ2-7; CDR3aa: ASSFSGRPYEQY
abundance: few; v_gene: TRBV28; d_gene: NA; j_gene: TRBJ2-7; CDR3aa: ASSSPTVRDGYYEQY
abundance: few; v_gene: TRBV4-1; d_gene: NA; j_gene: TRBJ2-7; CDR3aa: ASSSQAGNYEQY
abundance: few; v_gene: TRBV27; d_gene: TRBD2; j_gene: TRBJ2-7; CDR3aa: ASSLTWEREAPYEQY
abundance: few; v_gene: TRBV5-1; d_gene: NA; j_gene: TRBJ1-1; CDR3aa: ASSLGTEAF
abundance: NA; v_gene: TRBV5-2; d_gene: NA; j_gene: TRBJ2-3; CDR3aa: ASSIPSRTDTQY
abundance: once; v_gene: TRBV10-3; d_gene: NA; j_gene: TRBJ1-4; CDR3aa: AISESSGWGSGNEKLF
abundance: few; v_gene: TRBV6-6; d_gene: TRBD1; j_gene: TRBJ1-2; CDR3aa: ASLGTDYGYT
abundance: NA; v_gene: TRBV19; d_gene: NA; j_gene: TRBJ1-6; CDR3aa: ASSLGAPTYNSPLH
abundance: NA; v_gene: TRBV11-2; d_gene: NA; j_gene: TRBJ2-3; CDR3aa: ASSLMGSGSTDTQY
abundance: NA; v_gene: TRBV7-6; d_gene: TRBD2; j_gene: TRBJ2-1; CDR3aa: ASSQESSGESNEQF